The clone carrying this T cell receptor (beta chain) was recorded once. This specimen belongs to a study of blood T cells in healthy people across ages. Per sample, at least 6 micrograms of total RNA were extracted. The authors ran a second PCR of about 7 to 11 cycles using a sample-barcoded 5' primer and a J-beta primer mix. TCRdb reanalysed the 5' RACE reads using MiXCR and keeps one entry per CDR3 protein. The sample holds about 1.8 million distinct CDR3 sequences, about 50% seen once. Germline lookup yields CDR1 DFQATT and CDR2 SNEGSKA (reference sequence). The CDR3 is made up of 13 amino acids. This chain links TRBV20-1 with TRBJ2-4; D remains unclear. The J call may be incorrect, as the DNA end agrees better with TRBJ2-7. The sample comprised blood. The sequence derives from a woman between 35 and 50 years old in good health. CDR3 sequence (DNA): TGCAGTGCTAGTGGTAGCCCAGCTGACGAGCAGTACTTC. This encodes CSASGSPADEQYF.